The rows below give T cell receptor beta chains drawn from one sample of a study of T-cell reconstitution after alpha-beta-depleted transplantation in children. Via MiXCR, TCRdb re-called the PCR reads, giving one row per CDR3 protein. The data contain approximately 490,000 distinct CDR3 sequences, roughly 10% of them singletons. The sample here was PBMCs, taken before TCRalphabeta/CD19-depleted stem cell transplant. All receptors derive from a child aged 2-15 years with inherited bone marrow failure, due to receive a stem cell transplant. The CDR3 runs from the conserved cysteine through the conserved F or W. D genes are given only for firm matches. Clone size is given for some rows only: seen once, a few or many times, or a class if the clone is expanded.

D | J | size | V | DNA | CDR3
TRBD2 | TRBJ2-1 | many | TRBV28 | TGTGCCACGTCGCGCGCGGGAGGGCCGAGGAATGAGCAGTTCTTC | CATSRAGGPRNEQFF
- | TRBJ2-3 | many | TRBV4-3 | TGCGCCAGCAGCCACCGAGGGGTGGCGGGTACTTTCACAGATACGCAGTATTTT | CASSHRGVAGTFTDTQYF
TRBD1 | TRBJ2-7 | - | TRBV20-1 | TGCAGTGCTTCGGACAGGGGGGCCAACGAGCAGTACTTC | CSASDRGANEQYF
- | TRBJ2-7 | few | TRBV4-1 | TGCGCCAGCAGCCAAGCGGAGGGGTCCTTGGAGCAGTACTTC | CASSQAEGSLEQYF
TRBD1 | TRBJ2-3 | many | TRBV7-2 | TGTGCCAGCAGCTTATCTGACAGGGTTTGGGGCACAGATACGCAGTATTTT | CASSLSDRVWGTDTQYF
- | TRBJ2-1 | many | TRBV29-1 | TGCAGCGTTGAAGGTCCGGACCCGTACAATGAGCAGTTCTTC | CSVEGPDPYNEQFF
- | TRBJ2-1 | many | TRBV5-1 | TGCGCCAGCAGCTTGACTAGCTTCGTGGAGCAGTTCTTC | CASSLTSFVEQFF
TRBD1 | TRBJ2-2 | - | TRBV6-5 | TGTGCCAGCAGTTACGGCTGGACAGGGGGCGGCGGGGAGCTGTTTTTT | CASSYGWTGGGGELFF
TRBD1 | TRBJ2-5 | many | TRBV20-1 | TGCAGTGCTAGAGATCTGGACAGGGGGTTAGAGACCCAGTACTTC | CSARDLDRGLETQYF
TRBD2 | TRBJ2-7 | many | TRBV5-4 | TGTGCCAGCAGCTTTACTAGCGGATCCTACGAGCAGTACTTC | CASSFTSGSYEQYF
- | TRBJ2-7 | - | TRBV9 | TGTGCCAGCAGCGGTCACCACTCCTACGAGAAGTACTTC | CASSGHHSYEKYF
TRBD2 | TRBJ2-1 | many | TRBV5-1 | TGCGCCAGCAGCTTTTGGGGTGGCGGGAGTTCGTACAATGAGCAGTTCTTC | CASSFWGGGSSYNEQFF
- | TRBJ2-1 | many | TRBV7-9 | TGTGCCAGCAGCCTTCGGACCCAGCCGGGAAATGAGCAGTTCTTC | CASSLRTQPGNEQFF
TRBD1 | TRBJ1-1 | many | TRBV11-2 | TGTGCCAGCAGCTTAGGCCCTCCGCTACAGGGGGCGTTGAACACTGAAGCTTTCTTT | CASSLGPPLQGALNTEAFF
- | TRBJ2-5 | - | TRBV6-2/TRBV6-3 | TGTGCCAGCAGTTACTGGACCGGGCAGCCCGCACAAGAGACCCAGTACTTC | CASSYWTGQPAQETQYF
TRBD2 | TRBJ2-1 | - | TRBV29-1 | TGCAGCGTTGAAAGATGGCTGAGCGGGGATTTATACAATGAGCAGTTCTTC | CSVERWLSGDLYNEQFF
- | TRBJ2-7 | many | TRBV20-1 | TGCAGTGCGAAACCAGACAGGAGCTCCTACGAGCAGTACTTC | CSAKPDRSSYEQYF
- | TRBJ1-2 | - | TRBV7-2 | TGTGCCATTGGGGACTATAATGCAGCGCCCTATGGCTACACCTTC | CAIGDYNAAPYGYTF
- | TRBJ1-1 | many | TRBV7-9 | TGTGCCAGCAGCTTCCTAGGTAGTGAAGCTTTCTTT | CASSFLGSEAFF
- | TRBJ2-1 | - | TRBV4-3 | TGCGCCAGCAGCCTTGAGTCGGGTGGATACAATGAGCAGTTCTTC | CASSLESGGYNEQFF
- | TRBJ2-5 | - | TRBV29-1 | TGCAGCGTTGGGGGGGTCCAAGAGACCCAGTACTTC | CSVGGVQETQYF
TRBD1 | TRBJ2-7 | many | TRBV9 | TGTGCCAGCAGCGGCTACGGGACAGGGGGCGAGCAGTACTTC | CASSGYGTGGEQYF
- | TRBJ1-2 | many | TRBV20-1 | TGCAGTGCTAGAGATCATCGGCCTAACTATGGCTACACCTTC | CSARDHRPNYGYTF
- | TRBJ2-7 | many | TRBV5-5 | TGTGCCAGCAGCTTGGGTGGACAGTTTTTCTACGAGCAGTACTTC | CASSLGGQFFYEQYF
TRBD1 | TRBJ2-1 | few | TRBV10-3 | TGTGCCTCCAGACAGGGGGATTCCTACAATGAGCAGTTCTTC | CASRQGDSYNEQFF
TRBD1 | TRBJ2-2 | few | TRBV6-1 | TGTGCCAGCAGTATTTTCCGGGACAGCACCGGGGAGCTGTTTTTT | CASSIFRDSTGELFF
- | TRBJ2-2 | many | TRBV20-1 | TGCAGTGGGGAGGTTTCGAACACCGGGGAGCTGTTTTTT | CSGEVSNTGELFF
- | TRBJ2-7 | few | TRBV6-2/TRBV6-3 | TGTGCCAGCAGTTACTCGATTAGAGCAAAAAACTACGAGCAGTACTTC | CASSYSIRAKNYEQYF
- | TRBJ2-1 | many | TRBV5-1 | TGCGCCAGCAGCTTGATGGGACGCCACAATGAGCAGTTCTTC | CASSLMGRHNEQFF
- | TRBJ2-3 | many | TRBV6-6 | TGTGCCAGCAGTTATTACGAGCGCGATACGCAGTATTTT | CASSYYERDTQYF
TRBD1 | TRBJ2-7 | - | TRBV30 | TGTGCCTGGAGTGTATTCGTCACCGGGACAGGGGGCGAATACGAGCAGTACTTC | CAWSVFVTGTGGEYEQYF
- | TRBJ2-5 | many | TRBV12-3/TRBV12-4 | TGTGCCAGCAGTCGGTGGGACAAAGAGACCCAGTACTTC | CASSRWDKETQYF
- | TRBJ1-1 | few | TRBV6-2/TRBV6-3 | TGTGCCAGCAGTGGTGGACAGTCGGTCGGTGGAGCTTTCTTT | CASSGGQSVGGAFF
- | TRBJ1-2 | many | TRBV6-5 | TGTGCCAGCAGTTACGGGCAGGGTGGTCACTATGGCTACACCTTC | CASSYGQGGHYGYTF
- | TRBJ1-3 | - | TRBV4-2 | TGTGCCAGCAGCCAAGATCGGGGCAGCTCTGGAAACACCATATATTTT | CASSQDRGSSGNTIYF
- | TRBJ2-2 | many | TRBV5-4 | TGTGCCAGCAGCTCCCATTCGGACCGTTACACCGGGGAGCTGTTTTTT | CASSSHSDRYTGELFF